This T cell receptor beta chain was found in a study of T cell responses to AZD1222 COVID-19 vaccine. Study outcomes and limitations: Vaccine-associated CD4 TCRs ranged over spike, dominating at 160-218 and 743-854.

With 7 bases removed from V and 0 bases from J, the gap between germline ends came to 15 bases. The CDR3 has 16 amino acids. From germline, CDR1 is SNHLY and CDR2 FYNNEI. Clones were sequenced by immunoSEQ multiplex PCR, and TCRdb holds only the in-frame ones, with some missing. The sample lists approximately 80,000 clones, less than 95% seen once, with 3.3% in the top ten. A note on this clone: Its cognate antigen is unknown.

Doses given second, at about 4 or about 12 weeks, were pooled. The J gene is TRBJ1-4, the V gene TRBV2; tentatively, D is TRBD1 (5 bases). The receptor was derived from an adult who received the AZD1222 COVID-19 vaccine. The input for sequencing was peripheral blood, taken 28 days after the second AZD1222 dose. The CDR3 sequence: CASTGAGQATNEKLFF. CDR3 DNA: TGTGCCAGCACCGGGGCCGGACAAGCAACTAATGAAAAACTGTTTTTT.